This T cell receptor beta chain originates from a study of blood T cell repertoires in COVID-19. About the study: Italy, Spain and the United States were the sources of the convalescent and acute COVID-19 samples. The cDNA or gDNA used as material had been derived from T cells, B-cell-depleted T cells, or PBMCs.

Germline V gives CDR1 LGHDT, CDR2 YNNKEL (reference sequence). The CDR3 is made up of 16 amino acids. Trimming removed 4 bases from V and 3 bases from J; junction bases left unmatched: 7. The Seattle site enrolled patients during active infection and followed them longitudinally. Method: immunoSEQ multiplex PCR; TCRdb's copy keeps in-frame clones and lacks some. This table has 150,000 to 200,000 clones, around nine tenths appearing once. This clonotype originated in a man between 60 and 75 years old with COVID-19, enrolled during active disease. The rearrangement uses TRBV3-1 (or the pseudogene TRBV3-2) and TRBJ1-4; TRBD1 matches 8 bases. Sequenced material: peripheral blood. The CDR3 spells CASSRRQGAPNEKLFF. The CDR3 DNA reads as TGTGCCAGCAGCCGCCGGCAGGGGGCTCCTAATGAAAAACTGTTTTTT.